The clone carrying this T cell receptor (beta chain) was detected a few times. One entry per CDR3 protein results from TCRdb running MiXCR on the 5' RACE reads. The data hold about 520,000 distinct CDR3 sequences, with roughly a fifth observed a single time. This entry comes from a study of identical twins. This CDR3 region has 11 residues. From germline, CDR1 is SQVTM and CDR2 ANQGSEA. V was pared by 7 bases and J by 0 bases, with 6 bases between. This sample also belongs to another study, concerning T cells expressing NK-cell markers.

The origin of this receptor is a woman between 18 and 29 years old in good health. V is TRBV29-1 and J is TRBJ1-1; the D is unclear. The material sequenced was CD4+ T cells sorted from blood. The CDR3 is CSGRMNTEAFF. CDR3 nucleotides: TGCAGCGGAAGAATGAACACTGAAGCTTTCTTT.